Sequencing of this T cell receptor beta chain was carried out in a study of T cell repertoires in cytomegalovirus infection. TCRdb ran MiXCR on the reads and lists one entry per CDR3 protein. The table has 360,000 or so distinct CDR3 sequences, approximately 30% seen once. Worth noting for this clonotype: Its specificity is not known.

Sequenced here: cultured PBMCs, sampled from culture after CMV antigen stimulation. The TCR was taken from a human donor in good health (CMV status not recorded). Some clones in this sample may be carry-over from other donors' samples.

CDR3: CASSLDSASSYNEQFF. In DNA form, the CDR3 reads TGTGCCAGCAGCTTAGATTCAGCAAGCTCCTACAATGAGCAGTTCTTC. This rearrangement joins TRBV11-3 to TRBJ2-1; no reliable D call. Germline V gives CDR1 SGHNT, CDR2 YENEEA. The ends were cut back, 0 bases at V and 0 bases at J, with 9 bases in the middle. The CDR3 runs to 16 residues.